Detailed here is one T cell receptor (beta chain). Its antigen is not identified. This specimen belongs to a study of graft-versus-host responses after intestinal transplantation. Marrow after transplant was taken from the posterior iliac crest or another site. This CDR3 spans 14 amino acids. Trimming cost V 4 bases and J 5 bases, with 15 bases left between them. Looked up from germline, CDR1 is SGHRS and CDR2 is YFSETQ. Produced via immunoSEQ multiplex PCR; TCRdb's table is partial and in-frame only. In the table there are roughly 70,000 clones, 92% of which are singletons. Study-wide results and limits: Analysis identified GvH clones in recipient marrow, with some appearing first in ileum or blood. Peak circulating GvH clone levels were associated with early post-transplant HvG declines. Allograft clonal ratios (graft-versus-host to host-versus-graft) were high in patients who had graft-donor T cell macrochimerism.

The sample was bone marrow, taken 700 to 750 days after intestinal transplantation. The genes are TRBV5-1 and TRBJ2-5, with a weak D call TRBD2 (5 bases). The clonotype comes from a human patient who received an intestinal transplant, so some T cells may come from the graft donor. The CDR3 region has the DNA TGCGCCAGCAGCCCCGGAGGAGGCCGGGAGACCCAGTACTTC. It encodes CASSPGGGRETQYF.